This T cell receptor beta chain was captured by sequencing in a study of T cells after yellow fever vaccination. The study, taken as a whole, reports: Abundant bulk-population clonotypes could contaminate the FACS-sorted repertoires.

The CDR3 length is 15 residues. The germline CDR1 and CDR2 sequences are SNHLY and FYNNEI. Trimming at V came to 4 bases and at J to 2 bases, leaving 6 bases not matched to a gene. This clonotype has only a few counts. No antigen is known for it. TCRdb fed the 5' RACE reads into MiXCR, producing one record per CDR3 protein. The sample shows some 300,000 distinct CDR3 sequences, roughly 10% of them seen only once. The chain carries TRBV2 and TRBJ1-2; the match to TRBD1 covers 8 bases. The sample in question was CD4+ T cells sorted from PBMCs, obtained 45 days after the yellow fever booster vaccination. This receptor was identified in a man younger than 35 who received the YFV17D yellow fever vaccine. The CDR3 DNA sequence: TGTGCCAGCAGTGCCACGCGGGACAGGAACTATGGCTACACCTTC. Translated: CASSATRDRNYGYTF. The full variable domain, with the rest looked up from reference TRBV2 and TRBJ1-2, is EPEVTQTPSHQVTQMGQEVILRCVPISNHLYFYWYRQILGQKVEFLVSFYNNEISEKSEIFDDQFSVERPDGSNFTLKIRSTKLEDSAMYFCASSATRDRNYGYTFGSGTRLTVV.